Listed below are T cell receptor beta chains from one sample, sequenced in a study of T cells in Graves' hyperthyroidism and ophthalmopathy. TCRdb re-called the multiplex PCR reads with MiXCR, one entry per CDR3 protein. The table includes some 350,000 distinct CDR3 sequences, approximately 14% detected once. The sequenced sample was blood. These receptors were collected from a middle-aged woman with Graves' ophthalmopathy. The CDR3 runs from the conserved cysteine through the conserved F or W. The order of the fields is J gene, clone size, D gene, V gene, CDR3 DNA, CDR3 protein. D genes are given only for firm matches. A clone size is listed for some rows: how often the clone was seen (once, few, many), or a class if it is expanded.

TRBJ1-1,many,NA,TRBV6-6,TGTGCCAGCAGTTACTCGATGAGGGGCACTGAAGCTTTCTTT,CASSYSMRGTEAFF
TRBJ2-2,NA,TRBD1,TRBV30,TGTGCCTGGAGGGACAGGCTGGCCGGGGAGCTGTTTTTT,CAWRDRLAGELFF
TRBJ1-1,few,NA,TRBV20-1,TGCAGTGCTAGAGATCTTATTCAGAAGAACACTGAAGCTTTCTTT,CSARDLIQKNTEAFF
TRBJ2-1,many,NA,TRBV2,TGTGCCAGCAGGAGGGGGTTGGGGGATCACAATGAGCAGTTCTTC,CASRRGLGDHNEQFF
TRBJ2-2,NA,TRBD1,TRBV7-8,TGTGCCAGCGGACAGGGGGGATTCGGGGAGCTGTTTTTT,CASGQGGFGELFF
TRBJ2-7,many,TRBD2,TRBV28,TGTCGGGCGGGAGGGTCCAACGAGCAGTACTTC,CRAGGSNEQYF
TRBJ1-1,many,NA,TRBV2,TGTGCCAGCAGTGATTGGGAGGGTAACACTGAAGCTTTCTTT,CASSDWEGNTEAFF
TRBJ1-2,many,NA,TRBV10-1,TGCGCCAGCAGTGAGTCTAGGAACTATGGCTACACCTTC,CASSESRNYGYTF
TRBJ1-6,many,NA,TRBV6-1,TGTGCCAGCCTACTCCGGGACTTCCCAAACCGAAATTCACCCCTCCACTTT,CASLLRDFPNRNSPLHF
TRBJ2-2,many,NA,TRBV6-1,TGTGCCAGCAGTAGCTCCGGGACTTTCCTCACCGGGGAGCTGTTTTTT,CASSSSGTFLTGELFF
TRBJ1-2,many,NA,TRBV16,TGTGCCAGCAGCCAATCCACAGTACCCTATGGCTACACCTTC,CASSQSTVPYGYTF
TRBJ2-2,NA,NA,TRBV3-1,TGTGCCAGCAGCCACCAGAGGGGGAACACCGGGGAGCTGTTTTTT,CASSHQRGNTGELFF
TRBJ2-7,many,TRBD1,TRBV7-2,TGTGCCAGCAGCTTAGGCGTGACAGGGGACGAGCAGTACTTC,CASSLGVTGDEQYF
TRBJ2-1,few,TRBD2,TRBV13,TGTGCCAGCAGTTCTAGCGGGGACTCCTACAATGAGCAGTTCTTC,CASSSSGDSYNEQFF
TRBJ2-7,many,TRBD1,TRBV11-2,TGTGCCAGCAGCTTTTGGACAGGGAGCACCTACGAGCAGTACTTC,CASSFWTGSTYEQYF
TRBJ1-4,few,TRBD1,TRBV5-5,TGTGCCAGCAGCTCCTGGACAGGGTGGTCGCTCAGGGAAAAACTGTTTTTT,CASSSWTGWSLREKLFF
TRBJ1-5,once,TRBD1,TRBV7-2,TGTGCCAGCAGCTCCCGGACAGGGGTGATTGGTGGCAATCAGCCCCAGCATTTT,CASSSRTGVIGGNQPQHF
TRBJ2-1,many,NA,TRBV12-3/TRBV12-4,TGTGCCAGCAGTTTAGGGGACACGGGATACAATGAGCAGTTCTTC,CASSLGDTGYNEQFF
TRBJ1-3,many,TRBD1,TRBV12-3/TRBV12-4,TGTGCCAGCAGTTTAGCAAGGGGGCTAACGAACACCATATATTTT,CASSLARGLTNTIYF
TRBJ1-1,many,TRBD1,TRBV12-3/TRBV12-4,TGTGCCAGCAGTAATACAGGGGAGAACACTGAAGCTTTCTTT,CASSNTGENTEAFF
TRBJ1-5,few,NA,TRBV5-8,TGTGCCAGCAGCTTGTGGTGGGCGCGGGGGAATCAGCCCCAGCATTTT,CASSLWWARGNQPQHF
TRBJ2-7,few,NA,TRBV4-2,TGTGCCAGCAGCCAAGAGGGCGGGTCCTACGAGCAGTACTTC,CASSQEGGSYEQYF
TRBJ1-2,NA,NA,TRBV18,TGTGCCAGCTCACACTCCCCCAGGGACTATGGCTACACCTTC,CASSHSPRDYGYTF
TRBJ2-5,many,TRBD1,TRBV15,TGTGCCACAAAGACAGGGGGCTTGGAGACCCAGTACTTC,CATKTGGLETQYF
TRBJ1-2,many,NA,TRBV6-5,TGTGCCAGCAGTTACTCTAGGGGAGCTAACTATGGCTACACCTTC,CASSYSRGANYGYTF
TRBJ2-5,many,TRBD2,TRBV12-3/TRBV12-4,TGTGCCAGCAGACCCCTAGCGGTCCAAGAGACCCAGTACTTC,CASRPLAVQETQYF
TRBJ2-1,NA,TRBD1,TRBV11-3,TGTGCCAGCAGCTTTGGACAGGGGGGGATCTACAATGAGCAGTTCTTC,CASSFGQGGIYNEQFF
TRBJ1-1,many,NA,TRBV7-8,TGTGCCAGCAGCTTAGCGAGAGAGGGGAGGACGACTGAAGCTTTCTTT,CASSLAREGRTTEAFF
TRBJ2-7,many,NA,TRBV6-1,TGTGCCAGCAGTAGAACGGGCGCGGGCCGTTACGAGCAGTACTTC,CASSRTGAGRYEQYF
TRBJ2-3,NA,NA,TRBV11-2,TGTGCCAGCAGCTCCGCTGGGGGTAGCACAGATACGCAGTATTTT,CASSSAGGSTDTQYF
TRBJ2-6,many,NA,TRBV6-2/TRBV6-3,TGTGCCAGCAGCTCAGGACGCCTCATCTCTGGGGCCAACGTCCTGACTTTC,CASSSGRLISGANVLTF
TRBJ2-1,many,TRBD2,TRBV28,TGTGCCAGCAGTTCCGCCGCTAGCGGGAGAATATATGAGCAGTTCTTC,CASSSAASGRIYEQFF
TRBJ2-7,many,NA,TRBV11-3,TGTGCCAGCAGCCAGACAGGTCCCTACGAGCAGTACTTC,CASSQTGPYEQYF
TRBJ2-1,many,TRBD2,TRBV19,TGTGCCAGTCTTCGGGGGAGGGCAACCTCCTACAATGAGCAGTTCTTC,CASLRGRATSYNEQFF
TRBJ2-2,NA,NA,TRBV28,TGTGCCAGCAGTTTATTTGGCAGAGCGAACACCGGGGAGCTGTTTTTT,CASSLFGRANTGELFF
TRBJ2-5,NA,TRBD2,TRBV5-1,TGCGCCAGCAGCTTGTGGTCTAGCGGGGGGTCCCAAGAGACCCAGTACTTC,CASSLWSSGGSQETQYF
TRBJ2-5,NA,NA,TRBV5-1,TGCGCCAGCAGCTGGAGAGCGGGCCCAGGAGAGACCCAGTACTTC,CASSWRAGPGETQYF
TRBJ1-1,many,NA,TRBV6-1,TGTGCCAGCAGTGTCGACAGAACGGAAGCTGAAGCTTTCTTT,CASSVDRTEAEAFF
TRBJ2-3,few,NA,TRBV4-1,TGCGCCAGCAGCCAAGCAAGAGGGGCGAACACAGATACGCAGTATTTT,CASSQARGANTDTQYF
TRBJ2-4,few,NA,TRBV28,TGTGCCAGCAGTCCCATCGGCAAAAAGGGAGACATTCAGTACTTC,CASSPIGKKGDIQYF
TRBJ2-5,many,NA,TRBV2,TGTGCCAGCTGCCTTGAGGGGGTGGCCGGAGAGACCCAGTACTTC,CASCLEGVAGETQYF
TRBJ1-1,many,NA,TRBV6-1,TGTGCCAGCAGTTATTTGGGGGGTTTTGCTGAAGCTTTCTTT,CASSYLGGFAEAFF
TRBJ2-3,many,NA,TRBV10-3,TGTGCCATGACCCCGGGACGGAGCACAGATACGCAGTATTTT,CAMTPGRSTDTQYF
TRBJ2-1,many,NA,TRBV6-5,TGTGCCAGCAGTTACGACGGGTCTGCCTACAATGAGCAGTTCTTC,CASSYDGSAYNEQFF
TRBJ2-1,NA,TRBD2,TRBV7-2,TGTGCCAGCAGCTCCACGTGGACTAGCGGGGAATTCTTC,CASSSTWTSGEFF
TRBJ2-1,NA,NA,TRBV4-2,TGTGCCAGCAGCCAAGATGGGAGTAGATTCGCCAATGAGCAGTTCTTC,CASSQDGSRFANEQFF
TRBJ1-5,NA,NA,TRBV19,TGTGCCAGTAGTACGGCCAATCAGCCCCAGCATTTT,CASSTANQPQHF
TRBJ1-6,NA,NA,TRBV20-1,TGCAGTGCTAGCCGGGAAGGGGCGGCCAATTCACCCCTCCACTTT,CSASREGAANSPLHF
TRBJ1-3,few,TRBD1,TRBV10-2,TGCGCCACTAGCTCAGGGGGCTCTGGAAACACCATATATTTT,CATSSGGSGNTIYF
TRBJ1-1,many,NA,TRBV20-1,TGCAGTGCTAAAATATCCAGGAACACGGAGGCTGAAGCTTTCTTT,CSAKISRNTEAEAFF
TRBJ2-1,NA,TRBD2,TRBV29-1,TGCAGCGTTGACCTGAGGGGGACTAGCTCGGTGAATGAGCAGTTCTTC,CSVDLRGTSSVNEQFF
TRBJ1-2,few,TRBD1,TRBV7-9,TGTGCCAGCAGCCATAATATCCAGGGGGTTCGATATGGCTACACCTTC,CASSHNIQGVRYGYTF
TRBJ2-2,many,NA,TRBV11-2,TGTGCCAGCAGCCCACTACGGTCCGGGGAGCTGTTTTTT,CASSPLRSGELFF
TRBJ1-6,many,NA,TRBV28,TGTGCCAGCAGTCCGGTAAACAGGAATAATTCACCCCTCCACTTT,CASSPVNRNNSPLHF
TRBJ2-7,many,NA,TRBV20-1,TGCAGTGCTAGTGCCCCCCGGGACAAGGGTTGGGGCTCCTACGAGCAGTACTTC,CSASAPRDKGWGSYEQYF